This T cell receptor beta chain comes out of a study of blood T cell repertoires in COVID-19. Study summary: Material from acute and convalescent COVID-19 was sourced from the United States, Italy and Spain. PBMCs, B-cell-depleted T cells, or T cells were the source of the cDNA or gDNA that made up the material.

This table comes from immunoSEQ multiplex PCR, and its TCRdb copy is limited to in-frame clones, with some not included. The sample lists some 350,000 clones; under 95% were seen once. Trimming removed 1 base at V and 5 bases at J, with 14 bases between. This CDR3 contains 15 residues. Looked up from germline, CDR1 is SGHNT and CDR2 is YENEEA. This chain uses TRBV11-3 with TRBJ2-5, with D hard to call. This clonotype was obtained from a young woman who had recovered from COVID-19. Material for sequencing was peripheral blood. CDR3 nucleotides: TGTGCCAGCAGCTTAGTGGCAGGCACCCGGGAGACCCAGTACTTC. It is translated as CASSLVAGTRETQYF.